A selection of T cell receptor beta chains follows, all from one sample in a study of shared clonotypes between healthy human individuals. Method: immunoSEQ multiplex PCR; TCRdb's copy keeps in-frame clones and lacks some. The table lists a few million clones, roughly 95% of them singletons. Input material: naive CD8+ T cells from PBMCs. The receptor set was obtained from a man aged 18 to 35 in good health. Some clones in this sample may be carry-over from other donors' samples. Both conserved end residues are trimmed from each CDR3. D genes are given only for firm matches.

V gene,J gene,D gene,CDR3 protein
TRBV27,TRBJ1-2,NA,ASSLYRAGRYGYT
TRBV28,TRBJ2-6,TRBD1,AIGGQGLLGANVLT
TRBV7-9,TRBJ2-7,TRBD2,ASSPRWTSGYEQY
TRBV7-9,TRBJ2-5,TRBD2,ASSGTEASGSMWETQY
TRBV7-9,TRBJ2-2,TRBD2,ASSPTSGRGTGELF
TRBV7-2,TRBJ1-5,TRBD1,ASSHLDRPH
TRBV18,TRBJ2-1,TRBD2,ASSPPGGAYNEQF
TRBV28,TRBJ1-1,NA,ASSRLTGDWDTEAF
TRBV6-1,TRBJ1-5,NA,ASLMTGTHNQPQH
TRBV6-6,TRBJ2-5,TRBD2,ASTWTSEQETQY
TRBV9,TRBJ2-2,NA,ASSPPTDTGELF
TRBV7-9,TRBJ1-6,NA,ASSFPQGGWSPLH
TRBV27,TRBJ2-7,TRBD1,ASRGTGTGVYEQY
TRBV9,TRBJ1-1,NA,ASSVDPHRGDNTEAF
TRBV6-6,TRBJ2-7,NA,ASSYWGDSYEQY
TRBV6-6,TRBJ1-3,TRBD1,ASRTGSSSGNTIY
TRBV29-1,TRBJ1-1,NA,SVAARGRGNTEAF
TRBV10-1,TRBJ1-2,NA,ASSDPRQDPYGYT
TRBV7-8,TRBJ2-5,NA,ASSLDGQETQY
TRBV19,TRBJ2-1,NA,ASSIDLEAIIHNEQF
TRBV11-3,TRBJ2-7,NA,ASSLGQSYEQY
TRBV7-2,TRBJ2-2,TRBD1,ASSVLQGKELF
TRBV19,TRBJ2-1,TRBD2,ATLAGVRNEQF